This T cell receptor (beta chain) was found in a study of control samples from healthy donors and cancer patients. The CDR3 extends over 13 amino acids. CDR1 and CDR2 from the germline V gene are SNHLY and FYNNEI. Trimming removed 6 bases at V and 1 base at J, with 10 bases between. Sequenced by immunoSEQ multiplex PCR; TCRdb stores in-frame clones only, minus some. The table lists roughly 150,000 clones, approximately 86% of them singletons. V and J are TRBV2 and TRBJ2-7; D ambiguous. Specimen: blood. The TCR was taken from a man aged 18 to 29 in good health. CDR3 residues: CASRETDSYEQYF. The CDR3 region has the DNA TGTGCCAGCAGAGAGACGGATTCCTACGAGCAGTACTTC.